The present T cell receptor beta chain was sequenced within a study of CD8 T cells in Susac syndrome. The study used treatment-naive patients who had stable or active relapsing-remitting disease as multiple sclerosis controls. After extraction with the RNeasy kit, about 0.45 to 1 ug of the RNA was reverse transcribed using random hexamers. Across 54 Vbeta and 13 Jbeta, immunoSEQ multiplex PCR amplified TCR beta CDR3. TCRdb called the immunoSEQ multiplex PCR reads again in MiXCR, with one record for every CDR3 protein. This repertoire shows some 120,000 distinct CDR3 sequences, under 95% found once; its top ten account for around 0.24%. V lost 5 bases, J lost 7 bases, and 11 bases lay in between. The CDR3 is 13 amino acids. Looked up from germline, CDR1 is MNHEY and CDR2 is SVGAGI.

This TCR was sampled from a human donor with multiple sclerosis. Sequenced sample: CD8+ T cells from PBMCs. V usage is TRBV6-5 and J usage is TRBJ2-2; a weak D match, TRBD1 (6 bases). The CDR3 loop is CASSHARGGELFF. DNA of the CDR3: TGTGCCAGCAGTCACGCCAGGGGCGGGGAGCTGTTTTTT.